A single sample gave rise to the 23 T cell receptor beta chains below, sequenced in a study of blood T cells in healthy people across ages. The use of a sample-barcoded 5' primer and a J-beta primer mix characterized a second PCR of about 7 to 12 cycles. TCRdb re-derived calls from the 5' RACE reads in MiXCR, one entry per CDR3 protein. Among about 1.7 million distinct CDR3 sequences, 28% were seen once, and the ten largest hold 6.5% to 8.5%. The sequencing sample was made of blood. The receptors originated from a woman aged 25-40 years in good health.

The sample holds a few counts of this clonotype. V gene TRBV20-1 combines with J gene TRBJ1-2; D not certain. V shed 4 bases and J shed 5 bases, with 8 bases lying between them. The CDR3 length is 11 residues. Germline assignment: CDR1 DFQATT and CDR2 SNEGSKA (reference sequence). In DNA form, the CDR3 reads TGCAGTGCTAATATGATTTATGGCTACACCTTC. Amino acids: CSANMIYGYTF.

This chain joins TRBV20-1 and TRBJ1-1; 7 bases are shared with TRBD1. The CDR3 contains 16 residues. Germline values: CDR1 DFQATT, CDR2 SNEGSKA (reference sequence). V lost 0 bases, J lost 6 bases, and 13 bases stayed unmatched. CDR3 sequence: CSARDWGGRGDSEAFF. The CDR3 nucleotides read TGCAGTGCTAGAGATTGGGGCGGCAGGGGGGACTCTGAAGCTTTCTTT.

The CDR3 DNA reads TGCAGCGCGAGGGGGGAGGGCGGCTACACCTTC. Protein product: CSARGEGGYTF. This chain uses TRBV29-1 with TRBJ1-2; the D gene is possibly TRBD1 (6 bases). CDR1 is SQVTM, CDR2 ANQGSEA, per germline. CDR3 length equals 11 residues. Trimming cost V 7 bases and J 8 bases, with 14 bases left between them.

Ten or more counts support this clonotype. The chain has TRBV27 and TRBJ2-7; possibly TRBD1 for D (6 bases). The CDR3 has 14 amino acids. Germline V gene lookup returns CDR1 MNHEY and CDR2 SMNVEV (reference sequence). Trimming cost V 5 bases and J 5 bases, with 16 bases left between them. CDR3 region: CASSPRGRGNEQYF. For the CDR3, the DNA is TGTGCCAGCAGTCCCCGGGGCAGGGGTAACGAGCAGTACTTC.

This clonotype was recorded at least ten times. The chain has TRBV9 and TRBJ2-7; TRBD2 might be the D (6 bases). The CDR3 length is 19 residues. In germline, CDR1 is SGDLS, CDR2 YYNGEE. The V end lost 0 bases, the J end lost 6 bases, and 28 bases lay between the germline ends. This chain's CDR3 is CASSVDLRAGRGDLGEQYF. The CDR3 DNA reads as TGTGCCAGCAGCGTAGACCTCCGTGCGGGACGGGGAGATCTTGGCGAGCAGTACTTC. Full variable domain (remainder filled in from reference TRBV9 and TRBJ2-7): DSGVTQTPKHLITATGQRVTLRCSPRSGDLSVYWYQQSLDQGLQFLIQYYNGEERAKGNILERFSAQQFPDLHSELNLSSLELGDSALYFCASSVDLRAGRGDLGEQYFGPGTRLTVT.

This clonotype showed up just once. The chain carries TRBV29-1 and TRBJ2-7; D unclear. The assigned J gene may be wrong: the sequence end matches TRBJ2-5 better. CDR1 is SQVTM and CDR2 is ANQGSEA in the germline V gene. The CDR3 is made up of 12 amino acids. CDR3 nucleotides: TGCAGCGTTGATGGGTACCGAGAGACCCAGTACTTC. As protein: CSVDGYRETQYF.

This clonotype has a handful of counts. CDR3 protein: CASSQAPGQGAYGYTF. CDR3 nucleotide sequence: TGCGCCAGCAGCCAGGCTCCGGGACAGGGGGCGTATGGCTACACCTTC. This chain connects TRBV4-1 to TRBJ1-2; 12 nucleotides align to TRBD1. V gave up 3 bases and J gave up 5 bases; unmatched junction bases: 7. Germline CDR1 is MGHRA and CDR2 is YSYEKL. The length of the CDR3 is 16 residues.

V is TRBV7-2 and J is TRBJ1-5, with no clear D. Trimming took 1 base from V and 7 from J, leaving 11 bases between them. Germline V gene lookup returns CDR1 SGHTA and CDR2 FQGNSA. This CDR3 region has 14 residues. CDR3 DNA: TGTGCCAGCAGCTTAGAGTCGTTTGGACAGCCCCAGCATTTT. It yields the protein CASSLESFGQPQHF.

In this sample, this clonotype turned up many times. V and J are TRBV7-9 and TRBJ2-1; D gene unclear. The V end lost 4 bases, the J end lost 7 bases, and 8 bases lay between the germline ends. The germline V gene has CDR1 SEHNR and CDR2 FQNEAQ (reference sequence). This CDR3 comprises 12 residues. As DNA, the CDR3 is TGTGCCAGCAGCTCAAGAGGTAATGAGCAGTTCTTC. It yields the protein CASSSRGNEQFF.

This chain uses TRBV27 with TRBJ2-7; D may be TRBD1 (6 bases). V was shortened by 7 bases and J by 3 bases, with 10 bases between the two germline ends. From germline, CDR1 is MNHEY and CDR2 SMNVEV (reference sequence). This CDR3 contains 12 residues. Here the CDR3 DNA reads TGTGCCAGCATCGGACAGATCTACGAGCAGTACTTC. This sequence encodes CASIGQIYEQYF.

This chain uses TRBV7-9 with TRBJ2-3, with 11 bases fitting TRBD1. The ends lost 5 bases at V and 5 bases at J; junction bases unmatched: 6. Germline assignment: CDR1 SEHNR and CDR2 FQNEAQ (reference sequence). The CDR3 runs to 15 residues. In nucleotides, the CDR3 is TGTGCCAGCAGCCCTAGAGGGACAGGGGGAGATACGCAGTATTTT. This translates into CASSPRGTGGDTQYF.

This clonotype was recorded a few times. J is TRBJ2-3 and V is TRBV28; weak D call: TRBD1 (5 bases). The CDR3 totals 14 residues. CDR1 and CDR2 from the germline V gene are MDHEN and SYDVKM. With 6 bases removed from V and 2 bases from J, the gap between germline ends came to 12 bases. CDR3 region: CASRTPTATDTQYF. For the CDR3, the DNA is TGTGCCAGCAGGACCCCGACAGCCACAGATACGCAGTATTTT.

The sample holds a few counts of this clonotype. The chain links TRBV19 to TRBJ2-1; a weak D match, TRBD1 (6 bases). The J call may not be correct, given that the DNA end is closer to TRBJ2-7. The CDR3 contains 17 residues. The germline V gene encodes CDR1 LNHDA and CDR2 SQIVND (reference sequence). CDR3 DNA: TGTGCCAGTAGTTTTGACAGGCGTCCACTTCCCTTCTACGAGCAGTACTTC. This encodes CASSFDRRPLPFYEQYF.

The rearrangement joins TRBV5-5 to TRBJ1-1, with 7 bases matching TRBD1. The germline V gene encodes CDR1 SGHKS and CDR2 YYEKEE (reference sequence). CDR3 size: 13 residues. V shed 6 bases and J 4 bases; nucleotides not matched to a gene: 6. CDR3: CASNEQGRTEAFF. The CDR3, as DNA: TGTGCCAGCAACGAACAGGGGCGCACTGAAGCTTTCTTT.

There are a few counts of this clonotype. J is TRBJ2-7 and V is TRBV5-1, with D tentatively TRBD1 or TRBD2 (5 bases each). The CDR3 extends over 14 amino acids. Germline CDR1 is SGHRS and CDR2 is YFSETQ. The V and J ends lost 4 bases and 3 bases respectively, with 14 bases between them. The CDR3 sequence is CASSRDGLSYEQYF. The CDR3 DNA is TGCGCCAGCAGCCGGGACGGATTAAGCTACGAGCAGTACTTC.

The chain employs TRBV7-6 and TRBJ2-1; 8 bases match TRBD2. The V gene end was trimmed by 3 bases and the J gene end by 8 bases; junction bases not matched to a gene: 9. The CDR3 is made up of 15 amino acids. CDR1 is SGHVS, CDR2 FNYEAQ, per germline. The CDR3 DNA reads as TGTGCCAGCAGCTTCAGCGGGAGCTCATGGTATGAGCAGTTCTTC. Its protein is CASSFSGSSWYEQFF.

The chain recombines TRBV5-1 with TRBJ2-3; TRBD1 might be the D (5 bases). The CDR3 is 15 residues long. Germline V lookup: CDR1 SGHRS, CDR2 YFSETQ. V dropped 4 bases and J dropped 3 bases, with 15 bases sitting between them. CDR3 loop: CASSRRTPETDTQYF. DNA of the CDR3: TGCGCCAGCAGCCGCCGGACACCGGAGACAGATACGCAGTATTTT.

The genes are TRBV12-3 or TRBV12-4 and TRBJ1-4; no definite D call. The CDR3 contains 15 residues. V gave up 3 bases and J gave up 8 bases, with 16 bases separating them. CDR3 DNA sequence: TGTGCCAGCAGTTTTTTGGGGAGGAGCGGCGAAAAACTGTTTTTT. Protein sequence: CASSFLGRSGEKLFF.

The V call is TRBV29-1, the J call TRBJ1-5, with TRBD1 as a possible D gene (6 bases). Germline V gene lookup returns CDR1 SQVTM and CDR2 ANQGSEA. This CDR3 has 13 amino acids. The V gene lost 4 bases and the J gene lost 4 bases, with 11 bases spanning the gap. Here the CDR3 DNA reads TGCAGCGTTGTTGAGGGGGGGAATCAGCCCCAGCATTTT. This sequence encodes CSVVEGGNQPQHF.

This clonotype was picked up many times. The V call is TRBV5-1, the J call TRBJ2-1; possible D gene TRBD1, 6 bases. The CDR3 is 12 amino acids. CDR1 is SGHRS, CDR2 YFSETQ, per germline. V gave up 4 bases and J gave up 8 bases, with 10 bases separating them. This CDR3 reads CASSQQGDEQFF. The CDR3 DNA is TGCGCCAGCAGCCAACAGGGAGATGAGCAGTTCTTC.

This rearrangement joins TRBV7-9 to TRBJ2-4, with D perhaps given as TRBD1 or TRBD2 (5 bases each). CDR1 SEHNR and CDR2 FQNEAQ come from the germline V gene (reference sequence). This CDR3 is 14 amino acids long. Trimming removed 0 bases from V and 13 bases from J, with 16 bases in between. The CDR3 nucleotides are TGTGCCAGCAGCTTAGCAGGTGGGGCGGAGGAGCAGTACTTC. Translated: CASSLAGGAEEQYF. Full variable domain (remainder filled in from reference TRBV7-9 and TRBJ2-4): DTGVSQNPRHKITKRGQNVTFRCDPISEHNRLYWYRQTLGQGPEFLTYFQNEAQLEKSRLLSDRFSAERPKGSFSTLEIQRTEQGDSAMYLCASSLAGGAEEQYFGAGTRLSVL.

The chain is built from TRBV3-1 and TRBJ2-5; 9 bases map to TRBD1. The junction had 7 bases not matched to a gene; V was cut back by 4 bases and J by 7 bases. CDR3 length: 14 residues. Germline loops: CDR1 LGHDT, CDR2 YNNKEL (reference sequence). CDR3 loop: CASSPDRGGVTQYF. CDR3 bases: TGTGCCAGCAGCCCGGACAGGGGAGGCGTGACCCAGTACTTC.

This chain connects TRBV6-2 or TRBV6-3 to TRBJ2-7; D possibly uses TRBD1 or TRBD2 (6 bases each). This CDR3 is built from 14 residues. The V end was cut by 2 bases, the J end by 3 bases, with 11 bases between. Germline V gene lookup returns CDR1 MNHEY and CDR2 SVGEGT. CDR3 sequence (DNA): TGTGCCAGCAGTTACCCGGGGGCGAACTACGAGCAGTACTTC. It translates to CASSYPGANYEQYF.